The T cell receptor delta chain described here comes from a study of γδ T cells in repeated Plasmodium falciparum infection. Sequencing covered both gamma and delta TCR chains per sample. TCRdb used CATT to re-call clones from the multiplex PCR reads. The sample records 90,000 to 95,000 delta-chain clones, more than 0.85% being singletons. Only a few counts were recorded for this clone. The protein TCRdb lists belongs to a much larger clone and differs from this DNA's translation at residue 8, which points to a read error; the protein shown is made from the DNA. The sequence came from a pool of human donors (malaria-infected and uninfected, not separated). Sequenced sample: gamma-delta T cells from blood.

The CDR3 is CACADLLMVGKLIF. The CDR3, as DNA: TGTGCCTGTGCAGACCTGCTAATGGTGGGTAAACTCATCTTT. The rearrangement joins TRDV2 to TRDJ1, with D hard to call. TCRdb carries no J gene annotation; the J gene was assigned here by matching the DNA with germline. The CDR3 extends over 14 amino acids. Germline V gene sequence: CDR1 GEAIGNYY, CDR2 EKD. The V end lost 5 bases, the J end lost 7 bases, and 19 bases lay between the germline ends.